This paragraph reports one T cell receptor (beta chain). Its target is unknown. The data were taken from a study of cytomegalovirus exposure and HLA in healthy donors. For the study at large: The roughly 130 validation repertoires used the same platform as the approximately 700 first-cohort repertoires (as reported by a later analysis).

Germline CDR1 and CDR2: MNHNS and SASEGT. There are 15 residues in the CDR3. V shed 4 bases and J 2 bases; nucleotides not matched to a gene: 4. Findings and limits, study-wide: The dataset shows that most TCR sequences were rare, while some public TCRs occurred in many donors.

Sequencing used immunoSEQ multiplex PCR; TCRdb keeps in-frame clones, though not all of them. The table has 150,000 or so clones, 70% to 90% seen once. Sequencing was carried out using PBMCs. The TCR was taken from a woman aged 30 to 39 in good health and CMV-seropositive. V is TRBV6-1 and J is TRBJ1-5; 8 bases match TRBD1. CDR3 nucleotide sequence: TGTGCCAGCAGTGCAGGGGGCTGGGGCAATCAGCCCCAGCATTTT. Protein sequence: CASSAGGWGNQPQHF.